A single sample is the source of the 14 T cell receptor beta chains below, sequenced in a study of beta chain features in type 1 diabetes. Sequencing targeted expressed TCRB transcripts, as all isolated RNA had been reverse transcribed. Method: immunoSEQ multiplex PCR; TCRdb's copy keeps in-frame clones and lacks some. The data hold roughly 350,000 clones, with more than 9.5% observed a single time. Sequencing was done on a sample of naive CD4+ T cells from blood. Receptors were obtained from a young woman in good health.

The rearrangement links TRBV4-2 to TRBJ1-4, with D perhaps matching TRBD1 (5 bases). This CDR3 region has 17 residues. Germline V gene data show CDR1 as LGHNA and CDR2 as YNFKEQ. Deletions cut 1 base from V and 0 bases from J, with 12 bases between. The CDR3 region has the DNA TGTGCCAGCAGCCAAGGAGGCAGGGTGGCAACTAATGAAAAACTGTTTTTT. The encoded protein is CASSQGGRVATNEKLFF.

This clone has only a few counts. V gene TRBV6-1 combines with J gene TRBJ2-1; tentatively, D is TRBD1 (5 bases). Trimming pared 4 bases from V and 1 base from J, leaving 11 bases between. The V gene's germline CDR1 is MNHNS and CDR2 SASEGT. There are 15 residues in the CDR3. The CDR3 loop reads CASSVRVGSYNEQFF. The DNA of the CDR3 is TGTGCCAGCAGTGTCAGGGTGGGTTCCTACAATGAGCAGTTCTTC.

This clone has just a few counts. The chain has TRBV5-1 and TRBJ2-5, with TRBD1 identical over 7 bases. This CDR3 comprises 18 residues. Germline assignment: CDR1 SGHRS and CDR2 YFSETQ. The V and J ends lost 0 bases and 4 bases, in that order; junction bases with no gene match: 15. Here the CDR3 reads CASSLAYRQGLYGETQYF. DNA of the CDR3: TGCGCCAGCAGCTTGGCCTATCGACAGGGATTATACGGAGAGACCCAGTACTTC.

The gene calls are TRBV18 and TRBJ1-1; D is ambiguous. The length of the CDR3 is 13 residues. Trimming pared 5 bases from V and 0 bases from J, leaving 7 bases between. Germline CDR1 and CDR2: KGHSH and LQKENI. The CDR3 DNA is TGTGCCAGCTCAGCAGCGATGAACACTGAAGCTTTCTTT. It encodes CASSAAMNTEAFF. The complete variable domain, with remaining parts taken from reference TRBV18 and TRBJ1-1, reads NAGVMQNPRHLVRRRGQEARLRCSPMKGHSHVYWYRQLPEEGLKFMVYLQKENIIDESGMPKERFSAEFPKEGPSILRIQQVVRGDSAAYFCASSAAMNTEAFFGQGTRLTVV.

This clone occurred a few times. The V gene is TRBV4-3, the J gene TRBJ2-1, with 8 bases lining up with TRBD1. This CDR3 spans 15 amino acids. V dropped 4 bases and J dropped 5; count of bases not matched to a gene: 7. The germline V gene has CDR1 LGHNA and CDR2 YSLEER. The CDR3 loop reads CASSLTGTGHNEQFF. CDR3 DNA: TGCGCCAGCAGCCTTACCGGGACAGGACACAATGAGCAGTTCTTC.

CDR3 in DNA: TGCGCCAGCAGCCAAGAGGGCGGGAGACCAGAGACCCAGTACTTC. Protein product: CASSQEGGRPETQYF. This chain joins TRBV4-3 and TRBJ2-5; 7 bases map to TRBD2. From germline, CDR1 is LGHNA and CDR2 YSLEER. V gave up 0 bases and J gave up 4 bases; unmatched junction bases: 5. This CDR3 comprises 15 residues.

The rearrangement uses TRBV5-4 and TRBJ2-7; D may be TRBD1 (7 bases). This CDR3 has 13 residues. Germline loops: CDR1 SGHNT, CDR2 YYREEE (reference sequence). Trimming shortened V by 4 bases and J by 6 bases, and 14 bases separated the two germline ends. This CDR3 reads CASSARQGGEQYF. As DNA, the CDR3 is TGTGCCAGCAGCGCCAGACAGGGAGGCGAGCAGTACTTC.

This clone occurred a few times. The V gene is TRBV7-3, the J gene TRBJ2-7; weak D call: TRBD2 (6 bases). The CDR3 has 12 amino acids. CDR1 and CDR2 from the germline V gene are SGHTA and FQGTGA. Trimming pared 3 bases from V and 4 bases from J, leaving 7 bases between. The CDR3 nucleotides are TGTGCCAGCAGCTTCGGGACTTACGAGCAGTACTTC. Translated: CASSFGTYEQYF.

This CDR3 is CASSLSKSVFYGYTF. CDR3 nucleotides: TGTGCCAGCAGTTTATCGAAGTCAGTCTTCTATGGCTACACCTTC. V usage is TRBV27 and J usage is TRBJ1-2; no firm D call. The germline V gene has CDR1 MNHEY and CDR2 SMNVEV (reference sequence). Trimming cost V 0 bases and J 4 bases, with 12 bases left between them. The length of the CDR3 is 15 residues.

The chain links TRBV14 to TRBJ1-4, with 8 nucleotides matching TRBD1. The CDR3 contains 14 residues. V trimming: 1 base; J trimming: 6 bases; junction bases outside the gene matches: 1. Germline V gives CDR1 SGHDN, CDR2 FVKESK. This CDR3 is CASSQGTGYEKLFF. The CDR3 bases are TGTGCCAGCAGCCAAGGGACAGGGTATGAAAAACTGTTTTTT.

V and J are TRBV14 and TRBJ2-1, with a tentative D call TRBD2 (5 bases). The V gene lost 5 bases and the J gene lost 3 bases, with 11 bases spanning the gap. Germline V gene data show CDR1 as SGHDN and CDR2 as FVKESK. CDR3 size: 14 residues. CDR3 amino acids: CASSDTSIYNEQFF. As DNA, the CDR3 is TGTGCCAGCAGCGATACTAGTATCTACAATGAGCAGTTCTTC.

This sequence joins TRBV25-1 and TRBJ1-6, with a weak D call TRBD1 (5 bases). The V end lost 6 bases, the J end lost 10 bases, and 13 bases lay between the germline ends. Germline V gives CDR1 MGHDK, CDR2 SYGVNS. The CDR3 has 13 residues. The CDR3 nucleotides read TGTGCCAGCAGGGGCCCTAGGGGATCACCCCTCCACTTT. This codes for CASRGPRGSPLHF.

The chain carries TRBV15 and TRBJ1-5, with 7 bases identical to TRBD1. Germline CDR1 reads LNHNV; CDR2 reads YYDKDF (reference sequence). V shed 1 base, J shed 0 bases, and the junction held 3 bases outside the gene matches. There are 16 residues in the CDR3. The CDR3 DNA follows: TGTGCCACCAGCAGAGCGGGACAGCATAGCAATCAGCCCCAGCATTTT. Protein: CATSRAGQHSNQPQHF.

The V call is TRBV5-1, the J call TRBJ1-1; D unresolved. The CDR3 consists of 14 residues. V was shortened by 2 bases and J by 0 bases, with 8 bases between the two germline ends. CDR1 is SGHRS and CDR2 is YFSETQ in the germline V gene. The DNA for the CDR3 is TGCGCCAGCAGCTTAGTACAGATGAACACTGAAGCTTTCTTT. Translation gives CASSLVQMNTEAFF.